These T cell receptor beta chains were read from a single sample in a study of cytomegalovirus exposure and HLA in healthy donors. Repertoires were generated with immunoSEQ multiplex PCR, while TCRdb's copy carries only in-frame clones and drops some. The sample contains 200,000 to 250,000 clones, about 83% of which appear only once. Sequenced sample: PBMCs. These TCRs come from a human donor in good health. The CDR3 runs from the conserved cysteine through the conserved F or W. The order of the fields is J gene, V gene, clone size, D gene, CDR3 protein, CDR3 DNA. D genes are given only for firm matches. Only part of the rows carry a size: once, few, many, or a class if the clone is expanded.

J: TRBJ2-7
V: TRBV5-4
size: -
D: -
CDR3: CASTRRESSYEQYF
DNA: TGTGCCAGCACCCGGAGGGAAAGCTCCTACGAGCAGTACTTC

J: TRBJ2-5
V: TRBV19
size: -
D: -
CDR3: CASSIGAETQYF
DNA: TGTGCCAGTAGTATTGGTGCGGAGACCCAGTACTTC

J: TRBJ2-1
V: TRBV19
size: few
D: TRBD2
CDR3: CASSKLAGADGEQFF
DNA: TGTGCCAGTAGTAAACTAGCGGGAGCGGATGGTGAGCAGTTCTTC

J: TRBJ2-7
V: TRBV5-5
size: -
D: TRBD1
CDR3: CASSPRTGARDEQYF
DNA: TGTGCCAGCAGCCCACGGACAGGGGCTCGCGACGAGCAGTACTTC

J: TRBJ1-1
V: TRBV7-9
size: -
D: -
CDR3: CASSLGRGGDTEAFF
DNA: TGTGCCAGCAGCTTAGGTAGGGGAGGGGACACTGAAGCTTTCTTT

J: TRBJ2-7
V: TRBV5-1
size: -
D: TRBD1
CDR3: CASSSGQGAYEQYF
DNA: TGCGCCAGCAGCTCGGGACAGGGGGCCTACGAGCAGTACTTC

J: TRBJ2-1
V: TRBV5-1
size: once
D: TRBD2
CDR3: CASSLGAGESREEQFF
DNA: TGCGCCAGCAGCTTGGGGGCGGGAGAGTCCCGGGAGGAGCAGTTCTTC

J: TRBJ1-1
V: TRBV5-8
size: -
D: -
CDR3: CASSLTGQGNTEAFF
DNA: TGTGCCAGCAGCTTGACAGGACAAGGGAACACTGAAGCTTTCTTT

J: TRBJ2-7
V: TRBV19
size: -
D: -
CDR3: CASSIPTSVEQYF
DNA: TGTGCCAGTAGTATTCCGACTAGTGTCGAGCAGTACTTC

J: TRBJ2-7
V: TRBV7-9
size: -
D: -
CDR3: CASSPGLYEQYF
DNA: TGTGCCAGCAGCCCGGGATTGTACGAGCAGTACTTC

J: TRBJ2-2
V: TRBV5-4
size: -
D: -
CDR3: CASSWTPWAGELFF
DNA: TGTGCCAGCAGCTGGACTCCTTGGGCCGGGGAGCTGTTTTTT

J: TRBJ1-5
V: TRBV5-5
size: -
D: -
CDR3: CASSLVQNQPQHF
DNA: TGTGCCAGCAGCTTGGTACAGAATCAGCCCCAGCATTTT

J: TRBJ1-6
V: TRBV2
size: -
D: TRBD1
CDR3: CASSDRTGSNSPLHF
DNA: TGTGCCAGCAGTGATAGGACAGGGAGCAATTCACCCCTCCACTTT

J: TRBJ1-2
V: TRBV18
size: -
D: -
CDR3: CASFSGENGYTF
DNA: TGTGCCAGCTTCTCAGGGGAGAATGGCTACACCTTC